The rows below give T cell receptor beta chains drawn from one sample of a study of shared clonotypes between healthy human individuals. Assay used: immunoSEQ multiplex PCR; TCRdb lists only in-frame clones, some missing. This table has a few hundred thousand clones, approximately 71% appearing once. Sequenced input: PBMCs. Every receptor here comes from a woman between 40 and 50 years old in good health. Some clones in this sample may be carry-over from other donors' samples. Both conserved end residues are part of each CDR3. A D gene is named only where the DNA matches it firmly. Clone size is given for some rows only: seen once, a few or many times, or a class if the clone is expanded.

len,v_gene,abundance,j_gene,d_gene,CDR3aa,CDR3nt
17,TRBV28,many,TRBJ1-5,NA,CASSLLSLGRLISPQHF,TGTGCCAGCAGTTTATTAAGTCTTGGTCGGTTGATATCCCCCCAGCATTTT
14,TRBV5-1,NA,TRBJ2-7,TRBD2,CASSQGREFFKQYF,TGCGCCAGCAGCCAAGGGCGGGAGTTCTTCAAGCAGTACTTC
17,TRBV28,many,TRBJ1-1,NA,CASSLLAKRTSNTEAFF,TGTGCCAGCAGTTTACTTGCTAAACGGACCTCGAACACTGAAGCTTTCTTT
18,TRBV9,NA,TRBJ2-2,TRBD2,CASSVGTSGMSGSGELFF,TGTGCCAGCAGCGTAGGGACTAGCGGGATGTCTGGGTCCGGGGAGCTGTTTTTT
15,TRBV28,few,TRBJ2-7,TRBD2,CASSPSGSRSYEQYF,TGTGCCAGCAGTCCAAGCGGGAGCCGCTCCTACGAGCAGTACTTC
13,TRBV7-9,NA,TRBJ2-1,TRBD2,CASSGRAHNEQFF,TGTGCCAGTAGCGGGAGGGCCCACAATGAGCAGTTCTTC
15,TRBV11-3,NA,TRBJ2-3,NA,CASSLSRWVTDTQYF,TGTGCCAGCAGCTTATCACGGTGGGTCACAGATACGCAGTATTTT
16,TRBV5-1,NA,TRBJ2-2,TRBD2,CASSLEGSGKSGELFF,TGCGCCAGCAGCTTGGAGGGTAGCGGGAAGTCCGGGGAGCTGTTTTTT
18,TRBV19,NA,TRBJ1-3,TRBD1,CASISGTGGSTSGNTIYF,TGTGCCAGTATCTCAGGGACAGGGGGCTCTACCTCTGGAAACACCATATATTTT
15,TRBV7-2,few,TRBJ2-7,NA,CASSLGGDRAYEQYF,TGTGCCAGCAGCTTAGGCGGGGACAGAGCCTACGAGCAGTACTTC
17,TRBV15,many,TRBJ2-5,TRBD2,CATSTGDLAGSGETQYF,TGTGCCACTAGCACTGGGGACTTAGCGGGATCGGGCGAGACCCAGTACTTC
15,TRBV6-6,many,TRBJ1-3,TRBD1,CASSYRQGVGNTIYF,TGTGCCAGCAGTTACCGTCAGGGGGTTGGAAACACCATATATTTT
13,TRBV11-2,many,TRBJ2-5,NA,CASSFWNQETQYF,TGTGCCAGCAGCTTTTGGAATCAAGAGACCCAGTACTTC
14,TRBV30,NA,TRBJ2-3,NA,CAWGGSGSTDTQYF,TGTGCCTGGGGAGGAAGCGGGAGCACAGATACGCAGTATTTT
13,TRBV30,NA,TRBJ1-3,NA,CAWRPHSGNTIYF,TGTGCCTGGAGACCACACTCTGGAAACACCATATATTTT
14,TRBV30,NA,TRBJ1-4,TRBD1,CACRRTGSSEKLFF,TGTGCCTGCCGCCGGACAGGTTCCTCTGAAAAACTGTTTTTT
16,TRBV18,NA,TRBJ2-2,NA,CASSPFAGDYTGELFF,TGTGCCAGCTCACCATTTGCAGGAGACTACACCGGGGAGCTGTTTTTT
11,TRBV7-9,many,TRBJ2-7,NA,CASSRTYEQYF,TGTGCCAGCAGCAGGACCTACGAGCAGTACTTC
17,TRBV28,NA,TRBJ1-5,TRBD1,CASSLRGGGLTNQPQHF,TGTGCCAGCAGTTTGAGGGGAGGGGGCTTAACTAATCAGCCCCAGCATTTT
14,TRBV11-1,NA,TRBJ2-1,TRBD1,CASSQTGAGNEQFF,TGTGCCAGCAGCCAGACAGGGGCGGGCAATGAGCAGTTCTTC
11,TRBV28,NA,TRBJ2-7,NA,CASMAVYEQYF,TGTGCCAGCATGGCGGTCTACGAGCAGTACTTC
15,TRBV10-3,NA,TRBJ2-6,TRBD2,CATLGGITGANVLTF,TGTGCCACCCTGGGGGGGATTACTGGGGCCAACGTCCTGACTTTC
14,TRBV11-2,NA,TRBJ2-2,TRBD1,CASSQGQGAGELFF,TGTGCCAGCAGCCAAGGACAGGGGGCCGGGGAGCTGTTTTTT
14,TRBV6-5,many,TRBJ1-6,NA,CASSSGSYNSPLHF,TGTGCCAGCAGCTCAGGCTCCTATAATTCACCCCTCCACTTT
15,TRBV11-3,NA,TRBJ2-4,TRBD2,CASSQGGLARDIQYF,TGTGCCAGCAGCCAAGGCGGACTAGCCCGGGACATTCAGTACTTC
13,TRBV2,once,TRBJ2-7,NA,CASSEAGHGPQYF,TGTGCCAGCAGTGAAGCGGGCCACGGCCCGCAGTACTTC
14,TRBV5-1,NA,TRBJ1-4,NA,CASSFGGLNEKLFF,TGCGCCAGCAGCTTTGGGGGCTTAAATGAAAAACTGTTTTTT
14,TRBV19,few,TRBJ1-5,NA,CASSIVTGPQPQHF,TGTGCCAGTAGTATAGTAACCGGGCCTCAGCCCCAGCATTTT
14,TRBV29-1,NA,TRBJ1-1,TRBD1,CSATRQGRDTEAFF,TGCAGCGCCACCAGACAGGGTCGGGACACTGAAGCTTTCTTT
15,TRBV7-3,many,TRBJ2-3,NA,CASSPGMRATDTQYF,TGTGCCAGCAGCCCTGGGATGAGGGCTACAGATACGCAGTATTTT
17,TRBV28,NA,TRBJ2-2,TRBD2,CASSLSWEGTNTGELFF,TGTGCCAGCAGTTTATCTTGGGAGGGAACAAACACCGGGGAGCTGTTTTTT
16,TRBV18,NA,TRBJ2-1,NA,CASSPPTQGSYNEQFF,TGTGCCAGCTCACCTCCCACGCAGGGCTCCTACAATGAGCAGTTCTTC
18,TRBV4-1,NA,TRBJ2-3,NA,CASSQGGGRRGRADTQYF,TGCGCCAGCAGCCAAGGGGGGGGCCGTAGAGGCAGGGCAGATACGCAGTATTTT
16,TRBV13,once,TRBJ1-3,NA,CASSLESGRLGNTIYF,TGTGCCAGCAGCTTAGAATCGGGGCGCCTTGGAAACACCATATATTTT
16,TRBV7-8,NA,TRBJ2-1,TRBD2,CASSLILGLAGWEQFF,TGTGCCAGCAGCTTAATTTTGGGACTAGCGGGATGGGAGCAGTTCTTC
14,TRBV18,NA,TRBJ2-7,NA,CASSPLPGGPEQYF,TGTGCCAGCTCACCTCTGCCAGGAGGTCCCGAGCAGTACTTC
13,TRBV29-1,NA,TRBJ2-1,TRBD1,CSVEVTGSNEQFF,TGCAGCGTTGAGGTGACAGGGTCCAATGAGCAGTTCTTC
16,TRBV11-2,NA,TRBJ2-1,TRBD2,CASSQSLLTSGSEQFF,TGTGCCAGCAGCCAGTCCCTCCTGACTAGCGGGAGTGAGCAGTTCTTC
16,TRBV6-5,NA,TRBJ1-2,TRBD1,CASSYHDRQGGYGYTF,TGTGCCAGCAGTTATCATGACCGACAGGGTGGCTATGGCTACACCTTC
15,TRBV5-6,many,TRBJ1-2,NA,CASSYERTDHYGYTF,TGTGCCAGCAGCTACGAGCGGACAGACCACTATGGCTACACCTTC
12,TRBV2,NA,TRBJ2-5,TRBD2,CASTRLAAHEYF,TGTGCCAGCACGCGACTAGCGGCCCACGAGTACTTC
13,TRBV5-1,many,TRBJ2-1,NA,CASSLGLGTGEFF,TGCGCCAGCAGCTTGGGGCTAGGGACGGGGGAGTTCTTC